This TCR beta chain emerged from a study of T cell repertoires in cytomegalovirus infection. Findings of the study overall: Carriers of CMV and the relevant HLA type were discriminated by public TCR beta frequency.

On this clonotype: Its antigen is not identified.

This CDR3 region has 16 residues. Germline V lookup: CDR1 SGHRS, CDR2 YFSETQ. V shed 4 bases and J 2 bases; nucleotides not matched to a gene: 8. TCRdb analysed the reads with MiXCR anew, one entry per CDR3 protein. There are more than 300,000 distinct CDR3 sequences in the sample; approximately 30% occur only once, and approximately 12% lies in the top ten. The sequence derives from a human donor in good health (CMV status not recorded). Some clones in this sample may be carry-over from other donors' samples. Sequenced material: cultured PBMCs, taken from culture after CMV antigen stimulation. This chain connects TRBV5-1 to TRBJ2-5; TRBD2 matches at 10 bases. CDR3 residues: CASSQEAGGPQETQYF. CDR3 in DNA: TGCGCCAGCAGCCAAGAAGCGGGAGGGCCGCAAGAGACCCAGTACTTC.